The rows below give T cell receptor beta chains drawn from one sample of a study of T cells in narcolepsy. The method was immunoSEQ multiplex PCR; TCRdb's version includes in-frame clones alone and lacks a portion of them. The sample lists about 34,000 clones; 75% to 85% were seen once. The sequenced sample consisted of CD45RA- memory CD4+ T cells from PBMCs. The receptors derive from a human donor with narcolepsy. The CDR3 runs from the conserved cysteine through the conserved F or W. The D gene is left open where the match is weak. Clone size, where shown, is once, few, many, or a class for clones that have expanded.

NA TRBJ1-1 NA TRBV5-1 TGCGCCAGCAGCCGGGACGCACAAGAAGCTTTCTTT CASSRDAQEAFF
NA TRBJ1-5 NA TRBV2 TGTGCCAGCAGTGAAATCGGACGGATACAGCCCCAGCATTTT CASSEIGRIQPQHF
NA TRBJ1-1 NA TRBV9 TGTGCCAGCAGCGCGGGACGGGAGAACACTGAAGCTTTCTTT CASSAGRENTEAFF
TRBD1 TRBJ1-1 NA TRBV5-1 TGCGCCAGCAGCCAGACAGGGCCCACTGAAGCTTTCTTT CASSQTGPTEAFF
NA TRBJ1-1 NA TRBV11-3 TGTGCCAGCAGCAAGGGTTACACTGAAGCTTTCTTT CASSKGYTEAFF
NA TRBJ1-5 NA TRBV15 TGTGCCACCAGCAGAGATCAGGGAAACAATCAGCCCCAGCATTTT CATSRDQGNNQPQHF
TRBD1 TRBJ2-7 NA TRBV30 TGTGCCTGGAGTGGGGACAGCTACACCTACGAGCAGTACTTC CAWSGDSYTYEQYF
NA TRBJ2-3 NA TRBV2 TGTGCCATAAGGACAGACACAGATACGCAGTATTTT CAIRTDTDTQYF
TRBD1 TRBJ1-1 NA TRBV7-2 TGTGCCAGCAGCTACGGACAGGGTCGCACTGAAGCTTTCTTT CASSYGQGRTEAFF
NA TRBJ2-5 NA TRBV5-1 TGCGCCAGCAGCTTGAGGGTACCGAGGGAGACCCAGTACTTC CASSLRVPRETQYF
NA TRBJ2-3 NA TRBV19 TGTGCCAGTAGTATCGGGGACATTAGCACAGATACGCAGTATTTT CASSIGDISTDTQYF
TRBD2 TRBJ2-5 NA TRBV27 TGTGCCAGCAGTTTCCGACTAGCGGGGCATCAAGAGACCCAGTACTTC CASSFRLAGHQETQYF
NA TRBJ1-5 once TRBV19 TGTGCCAGTAAGGGGCAACAAGGGAGCAATCAGCCCCAGCATTTT CASKGQQGSNQPQHF
NA TRBJ2-3 NA TRBV11-2 TGTGCCAGCAGTTCCCATCCGGACGGCTACACAGATACGCAGTATTTT CASSSHPDGYTDTQYF
NA TRBJ2-1 NA TRBV2 TGTGCCAGCAGTGAACGACTAACGACCTACAATGAGCAGCTCTTC CASSERLTTYNEQLF
NA TRBJ1-4 NA TRBV19 TGTGCCAGCAAGATTGGGGGGGCCAATGAAAAACTGTTTTTT CASKIGGANEKLFF
NA TRBJ1-1 NA TRBV6-6 TGTGCCAGCAGTAGGTTCTCGAACACTGAAGCTTTCTTT CASSRFSNTEAFF
NA TRBJ1-2 NA TRBV6-6 TGTGCCAGCAGCGACGGCGGACGGGAAAACTATGGCTACACCTTC CASSDGGRENYGYTF
TRBD1 TRBJ1-2 NA TRBV28 TGTGCCAGTGGCCGGAGGGGGCGGGGTGGCTACACCTTC CASGRRGRGGYTF
TRBD1 TRBJ1-5 NA TRBV6-6 TGTGCCAGCAGTACACGGACAGGGAGGGAGCCCCAGCATTTT CASSTRTGREPQHF
NA TRBJ2-2 NA TRBV28 TGTGCCAGCAGTTTACGTCCTCAGTACACCGGGGAGCTGTTTTTT CASSLRPQYTGELFF
TRBD1 TRBJ2-5 NA TRBV27 TGTGCCAGCAAGAAACAGGGGGCGAGGGAGACCCAGTACTTC CASKKQGARETQYF
NA TRBJ2-7 NA TRBV18 TGTGCCAGCTCACCCCAGACCCTCGGGGCATACGAGCAGTACTTC CASSPQTLGAYEQYF
TRBD1 TRBJ2-7 once TRBV7-2 TGTGCCAGCAGCTCACAGGGGGCCGGCGAGCAGTACTTC CASSSQGAGEQYF
NA TRBJ1-2 NA TRBV20-1 TGCAGTGCTAGTAGTACCAATGGCTACACCTTC CSASSTNGYTF
NA TRBJ1-4 NA TRBV4-3 TGCGCCAGCAGCTCTACAGCAACTAATGAAAAACTGTTTTTT CASSSTATNEKLFF
NA TRBJ1-1 NA TRBV5-1 TGCGCCAGCAGCCGCTCGACCAACGGGGACACTGAAGCTTTCTTT CASSRSTNGDTEAFF